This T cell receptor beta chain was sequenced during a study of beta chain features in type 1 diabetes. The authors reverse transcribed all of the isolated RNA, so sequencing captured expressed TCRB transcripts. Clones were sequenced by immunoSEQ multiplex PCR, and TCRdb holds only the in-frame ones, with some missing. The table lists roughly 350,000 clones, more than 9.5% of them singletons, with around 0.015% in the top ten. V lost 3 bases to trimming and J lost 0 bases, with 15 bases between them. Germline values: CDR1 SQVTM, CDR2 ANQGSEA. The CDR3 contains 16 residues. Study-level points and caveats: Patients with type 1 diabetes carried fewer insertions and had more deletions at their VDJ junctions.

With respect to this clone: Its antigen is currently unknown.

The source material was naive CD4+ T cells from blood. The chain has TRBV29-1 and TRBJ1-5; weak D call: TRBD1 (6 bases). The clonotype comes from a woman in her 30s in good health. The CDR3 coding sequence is TGCAGCGTTGATACCGGGTCAGGGGATAGCAATCAGCCCCAGCATTTT. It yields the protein CSVDTGSGDSNQPQHF.